These 31 T cell receptor beta chains came from one sample sequenced in a study of CD4 T cells in relation to SARS-CoV-2 and coronaviruses. No antigen has been identified for these receptors. Profiling relied on immunoSEQ multiplex PCR, and the TCRdb table lists in-frame clones only, not all of them. Of about 26,000 clones detected, roughly four fifths appear once; the ten largest clones hold about 10%. Before the COVID-19 pandemic, during about 2011-2019, CD4+ T cells were taken from unexposed donors. CD4+ T cells were isolated from the cells after about nine days of culture. Sequencing was performed on CD4+ T cells from PBMCs, cultured in vitro. Receptors originate from a human donor in good health.

The chain carries TRBV5-1 and TRBJ1-5; D unresolved. Germline CDR1 SGHRS, CDR2 YFSETQ. With 2 bases removed from V and 0 bases from J, the gap between germline ends came to 6 bases. This CDR3 region has 14 residues. As DNA, the CDR3 is TGCGCCAGCAGCTTCGGGGATAGCAATCAGCCCCAGCATTTT. Its protein product is CASSFGDSNQPQHF.

The gene calls are TRBV5-1 and TRBJ2-6; 7 bases are a match to TRBD1. This CDR3 spans 16 amino acids. Germline V lookup: CDR1 SGHRS, CDR2 YFSETQ. The trim removed 5 bases at V and 0 bases at J, leaving 5 bases unmatched. This CDR3 reads CASRRDSNSGANVLTF. DNA for the CDR3: TGCGCCAGCAGACGGGACAGCAACTCTGGGGCCAACGTCCTGACTTTC.

As DNA, the CDR3 is TGTGCCAGCAGCCCGGGACAGGGGCTTTACGAGCAGTACTTC. Its protein product is CASSPGQGLYEQYF. J is TRBJ2-7 and V is TRBV6-2 or TRBV6-3; 10 bases are shared with TRBD1. The trim removed 6 bases at V and 4 bases at J, leaving 6 bases unmatched. The CDR3 has 14 amino acids. Germline V lookup: CDR1 MNHEY, CDR2 SVGEGT.

The V gene is TRBV10-3, the J gene TRBJ2-3; D may correspond to TRBD1 or TRBD2 (5 bases each). The CDR3 loop spans 14 amino acids. V was clipped by 6 bases and J by 2 bases, with 12 bases between them. Germline V CDR1 and CDR2: ENHRY, SYGVKD. CDR3: CAIRFGTDTDTQYF. DNA of the CDR3: TGTGCCATCAGATTCGGGACGGACACAGATACGCAGTATTTT.

This sequence joins TRBV4-1 and TRBJ1-2; no firm D call. The CDR3 extends over 13 amino acids. V lost 1 base, J lost 8 bases, and 11 bases lay in between. CDR1 is MGHRA and CDR2 is YSYEKL in the germline V gene. CDR3 sequence (DNA): TGCGCCAGCAGCCAAGTTTCGGTGGGAGGCTACACCTTC. Its translation: CASSQVSVGGYTF.

The chain uses TRBV4-3 and TRBJ1-1; D perhaps matches TRBD1 (5 bases). The CDR3 covers 14 residues. Germline CDR1 is LGHNA and CDR2 is YSLEER. V was clipped by 4 bases and J by 0 bases, with 9 bases between them. CDR3 loop: CASSLGRMNTEAFF. DNA of the CDR3: TGCGCCAGCAGCCTGGGACGGATGAACACTGAAGCTTTCTTT.

V and J are TRBV6-2 or TRBV6-3 and TRBJ1-1; TRBD1 agrees at 8 bases. The CDR3 length is 14 residues. In germline, CDR1 is MNHEY, CDR2 SVGEGT. V shed 4 bases and J 3 bases; nucleotides not matched to a gene: 4. CDR3 in amino acids: CASSSWTGYTEAFF. CDR3 DNA sequence: TGTGCCAGCAGTTCCTGGACAGGGTACACTGAAGCTTTCTTT.

The rearrangement uses TRBV5-5 and TRBJ2-1; 10 nucleotides match TRBD2. CDR1 is SGHKS and CDR2 is YYEKEE in the germline V gene (reference sequence). CDR3 length: 17 residues. The trim removed 3 bases at V and 7 bases at J, leaving 13 bases unmatched. CDR3 sequence: CASSSWSGGASVNEQFF. The DNA of the CDR3 is TGTGCCAGCAGCTCCTGGAGCGGGGGGGCAAGTGTTAATGAGCAGTTCTTC. The whole variable domain, filled in from reference TRBV5-5 and TRBJ2-1, reads DAGVTQSPTHLIKTRGQQVTLRCSPISGHKSVSWYQQVLGQGPQFIFQYYEKEERGRGNFPDRFSARQFPNYSSELNVNALLLGDSALYLCASSSWSGGASVNEQFFGPGTRLTVL.

The V gene is TRBV7-2, the J gene TRBJ1-2, with D maybe TRBD1 (6 bases). CDR1 and CDR2 (germline): SGHTA, FQGNSA. Trimming shortened V by 7 bases and J by 2 bases, and 14 bases separated the two germline ends. The CDR3 covers 14 residues. CDR3: CASTSGAVNYGYTF. The CDR3 nucleotides read TGTGCCAGCACCTCGGGGGCGGTAAACTATGGCTACACCTTC.

The rearrangement uses TRBV2 and TRBJ1-2; D is undetermined. Germline assignment: CDR1 SNHLY and CDR2 FYNNEI. The CDR3 is made up of 14 amino acids. V lost 2 bases and J lost 6, with 13 bases in between. CDR3 sequence reads: CASSEYRGMDGYTF. The CDR3, as DNA: TGTGCCAGCAGTGAATATCGGGGTATGGATGGCTACACCTTC.

The gene calls are TRBV3-1 (or the pseudogene TRBV3-2) and TRBJ2-1; tentative D call: TRBD2 (6 bases). The CDR3 spans 15 residues. Germline V gives CDR1 LGHDT, CDR2 YNNKEL (reference sequence). V was trimmed by 1 base and J by 12 bases, leaving 19 bases between them. In nucleotides, the CDR3 is TGTGCCAGCAGCCAAGTCCAGGCGGGGATGGTCGGGCAGTTCTTC. Translated, it gives CASSQVQAGMVGQFF.

This chain uses TRBV19 with TRBJ1-1, with D unclear. Germline CDR1 and CDR2: LNHDA and SQIVND (reference sequence). Between the trimmed V and J ends, which lost 6 bases and 9 bases, there was a span of 20 bases. The CDR3 covers 14 residues. CDR3 residues: CASSPGVDTSQAFF. Here the CDR3 DNA reads TGTGCCAGTAGCCCTGGGGTCGATACGTCCCAAGCTTTCTTT.

In its sample, this clone was seen a few times. The J gene is TRBJ2-2, the V gene TRBV13; D call uncertain. The CDR3 sequence is 12 residues long. With 5 bases removed from V and 4 bases from J, the gap between germline ends came to 5 bases. Germline values: CDR1 PRHDT, CDR2 FYEKMQ (reference sequence). CDR3 region: CASSHATGELFF. The CDR3 region has the DNA TGTGCCAGCAGCCATGCCACCGGGGAGCTGTTTTTT.

This chain links TRBV7-2 with TRBJ1-2; D unresolved. Germline CDR1 and CDR2: SGHTA and FQGNSA. The length of the CDR3 is 16 residues. With 1 base removed from V and 2 bases from J, the gap between germline ends came to 14 bases. The CDR3 here is CASSLGVGLTNYGYTF. In nucleotides, the CDR3 is TGTGCCAGCAGCTTAGGAGTTGGGCTTACGAACTATGGCTACACCTTC.

The chain is built from TRBV19 and TRBJ1-4; D gene unclear. V lost 8 bases and J lost 11, with 9 bases in between. CDR1 and CDR2 (germline): LNHDA, SQIVND (reference sequence). The CDR3 consists of 10 residues. CDR3 in DNA: TGTGCCAGTCGCCGCGGGAAACTGTTTTTT. Translated: CASRRGKLFF.

The genes are TRBV4-2 and TRBJ2-3, with D hard to call. Trimming took 4 bases from V and 5 from J, leaving 13 bases between them. The CDR3 covers 14 residues. Germline CDR1 and CDR2: LGHNA and YNFKEQ. As DNA, the CDR3 is TGTGCCAGCAGCCCCAGTGGGCCTGAAGATACGCAGTATTTT. As protein: CASSPSGPEDTQYF.

The chain carries TRBV28 and TRBJ1-2; D is perhaps TRBD1 (5 bases). This CDR3 region has 14 residues. The germline V and J ends were trimmed by 5 bases and 2 bases, with 12 bases remaining between them. Germline CDR1 is MDHEN and CDR2 is SYDVKM. The CDR3 DNA reads TGTGCCAGCAGTATACAGGTCTTGAACTATGGCTACACCTTC. Its protein product is CASSIQVLNYGYTF.

The genes are TRBV7-9 and TRBJ1-4, with 9 bases that match TRBD1. From germline, CDR1 is SEHNR and CDR2 FQNEAQ (reference sequence). The trim removed 2 bases at V and 8 bases at J, leaving 6 bases unmatched. This CDR3 contains 15 residues. The CDR3 region is CASSLPRDREEKLFF. DNA of the CDR3: TGTGCCAGCAGCTTACCCCGGGACAGGGAAGAAAAACTGTTTTTT. Full variable domain (missing parts from reference TRBV7-9 and TRBJ1-4): DTGVSQNPRHKITKRGQNVTFRCDPISEHNRLYWYRQTLGQGPEFLTYFQNEAQLEKSRLLSDRFSAERPKGSFSTLEIQRTEQGDSAMYLCASSLPRDREEKLFFGSGTQLSVL.

In this sample, this clone turned up a few times. This chain joins TRBV12-3 or TRBV12-4 and TRBJ1-1; D perhaps matches TRBD1 (5 bases). Trimming removed 4 bases at V and 3 bases at J, with 9 bases between. This CDR3 spans 13 amino acids. The CDR3 region is CASSSGTHTEAFF. In nucleotides, the CDR3 is TGTGCCAGCAGTTCAGGGACGCACACTGAAGCTTTCTTT.

The CDR3 reads CASSLASGTDTQYF. The CDR3 DNA reads as TGTGCCAGCAGCTTAGCTTCTGGCACAGATACGCAGTATTTT. This sequence joins TRBV11-2 and TRBJ2-3; no firm D call. Germline values: CDR1 SGHAT, CDR2 FQNNGV. V was trimmed by 1 base and J by 1 base, leaving 6 bases between them. The CDR3 has 14 residues.

As DNA, the CDR3 is TGCGCCAGCAGCCATCTCGTTCCCAAAGGAGCAGCGGGAGTGATTGGCGGGGAGCTGTTTTTT. Protein product: CASSHLVPKGAAGVIGGELFF. The rearrangement links TRBV4-1 to TRBJ2-2, with 8 bases matching TRBD2. The CDR3 runs 21 residues. V was pared by 3 bases and J by 7 bases, with 25 bases of the junction left unmatched. Looked up from germline, CDR1 is MGHRA and CDR2 is YSYEKL.

The V gene is TRBV3-1 (or the pseudogene TRBV3-2), the J gene TRBJ2-2; D is ambiguous. The germline V gene encodes CDR1 LGHDT and CDR2 YNNKEL (reference sequence). The CDR3 has 13 amino acids. V was clipped by 0 bases and J by 6 bases, with 5 bases between them. CDR3 loop: CASSQEGSGELFF. The CDR3 bases are TGTGCCAGCAGCCAAGAGGGATCCGGGGAGCTGTTTTTT.

The count of this clone is one. The V and J genes are TRBV30 and TRBJ2-3; 9 bases line up with TRBD1. The length of the CDR3 is 12 residues. V was clipped by 7 bases and J by 5 bases; unmatched bases: 4. Germline-derived CDR1 and CDR2 are GTSNPN and SVGIG (reference sequence). This chain's CDR3 is CALGQGGDTQYF. CDR3 in DNA: TGTGCCTTGGGACAGGGTGGAGATACGCAGTATTTT.

V and J are TRBV4-1 and TRBJ2-6; perhaps TRBD1 as D (6 bases). The CDR3 runs to 18 residues. V gave up 1 base and J gave up 1 base, with 14 bases separating them. CDR1 is MGHRA, CDR2 YSYEKL, per germline. DNA of the CDR3: TGCGCCAGCAGCCAAGGTGGAGCGAGGGGGTCTGGGGCCAACGTCCTGACTTTC. Protein sequence: CASSQGGARGSGANVLTF.

V usage is TRBV11-2 and J usage is TRBJ2-7; D call uncertain. Trimming took off 3 bases at V and 0 bases at J, with 9 bases between the two ends. The V gene's germline CDR1 is SGHAT and CDR2 FQNNGV. The CDR3 runs to 14 residues. CDR3 protein: CASSLEWASYEQYF. The CDR3 DNA reads as TGTGCCAGCAGCTTGGAATGGGCCTCCTACGAGCAGTACTTC.

The chain joins TRBV9 to TRBJ1-2; TRBD1 matches 9 bases. CDR1 and CDR2 from the germline V gene are SGDLS and YYNGEE. The CDR3 has 14 amino acids. V was pared by 0 bases and J by 7 bases, with 4 bases of the junction left unmatched. CDR3 in amino acids: CASSVDPDRGGYTF. CDR3 DNA: TGTGCCAGCAGCGTAGACCCGGACAGGGGTGGCTACACCTTC. The entire variable domain, with the rest obtained from reference TRBV9 and TRBJ1-2, is as follows: DSGVTQTPKHLITATGQRVTLRCSPRSGDLSVYWYQQSLDQGLQFLIQYYNGEERAKGNILERFSAQQFPDLHSELNLSSLELGDSALYFCASSVDPDRGGYTFGSGTRLTVV.

A few counts support this clone. The junction departs from germline at one end; a sequencing error may be responsible. This chain connects TRBV27 to TRBJ2-2, with a weak D call TRBD1 (6 bases). CDR1 and CDR2 from the germline V gene are MNHEY and SMNVEV (reference sequence). This CDR3 is built from 15 residues. The CDR3 reads CASSLRAGVTGELFF. The CDR3 nucleotides read TGTGCCAGTAGTTTGCGGGCAGGGGTAACCGGGGAGCTGTTTTTT.

The rearrangement uses TRBV5-1 and TRBJ2-3; 7 nucleotides align to TRBD2. The germline CDR1 and CDR2 sequences are SGHRS and YFSETQ. The CDR3 extends over 15 amino acids. Unmatched junction bases numbered 5, after V lost 0 bases and J lost 4 bases. In DNA, the CDR3 is TGCGCCAGCAGCTTGGCTACTAGCGTGGCAGATACGCAGTATTTT. It translates to CASSLATSVADTQYF.

The CDR3 sequence: CASSLRSGTGARNQPQHF. The CDR3 DNA follows: TGTGCCAGCAGCTTAAGGTCCGGGACAGGGGCGCGCAATCAGCCCCAGCATTTT. The chain couples TRBV11-3 to TRBJ1-5, with 10 bases matching TRBD1. Germline V gives CDR1 SGHNT, CDR2 YENEEA. With 2 bases clipped from V and 2 bases from J, the junction kept 9 bases outside the gene matches. The CDR3 length is 18 residues.

This chain uses TRBV28 with TRBJ2-7; weak D call: TRBD1 (5 bases). V lost 5 bases, J lost 0 bases, and 14 bases lay in between. This CDR3 is built from 15 residues. The germline V gene encodes CDR1 MDHEN and CDR2 SYDVKM. CDR3 bases: TGTGCCAGCAGTCCCCCACAGGAGAGCTCCTACGAGCAGTACTTC. Its translation is CASSPPQESSYEQYF.

The chain employs TRBV18 and TRBJ1-4, with D tentatively TRBD1 (5 bases). The V end lost 2 bases, the J end lost 1 base, and 11 bases lay between the germline ends. Germline V gene lookup returns CDR1 KGHSH and CDR2 LQKENI. The CDR3 is 16 amino acids. CDR3 DNA sequence: TGTGCCAGCTCACCATACCCAGGGATAACTAATGAAAAACTGTTTTTT. Residues: CASSPYPGITNEKLFF.